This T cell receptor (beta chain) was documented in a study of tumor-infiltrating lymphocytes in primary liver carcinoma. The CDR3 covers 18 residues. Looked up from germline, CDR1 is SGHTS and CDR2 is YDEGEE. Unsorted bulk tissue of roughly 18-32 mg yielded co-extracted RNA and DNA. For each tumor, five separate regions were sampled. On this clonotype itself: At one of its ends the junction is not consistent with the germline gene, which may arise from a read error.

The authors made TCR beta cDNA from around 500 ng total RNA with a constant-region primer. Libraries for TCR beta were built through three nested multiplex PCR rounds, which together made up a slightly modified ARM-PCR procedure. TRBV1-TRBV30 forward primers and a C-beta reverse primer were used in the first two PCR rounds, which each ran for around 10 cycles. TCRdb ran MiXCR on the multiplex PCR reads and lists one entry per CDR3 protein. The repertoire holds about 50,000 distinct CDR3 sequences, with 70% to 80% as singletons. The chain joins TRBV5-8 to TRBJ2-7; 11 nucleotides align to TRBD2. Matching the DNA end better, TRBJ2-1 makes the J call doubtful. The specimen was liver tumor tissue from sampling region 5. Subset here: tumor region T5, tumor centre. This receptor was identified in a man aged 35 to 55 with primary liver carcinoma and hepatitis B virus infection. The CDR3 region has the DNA TGTGTCAGCAGCTTGGTGGGCCTAGCGGGAGGCGCCTCCTACGAGCAGTTCTTC. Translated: CVSSLVGLAGGASYEQFF.